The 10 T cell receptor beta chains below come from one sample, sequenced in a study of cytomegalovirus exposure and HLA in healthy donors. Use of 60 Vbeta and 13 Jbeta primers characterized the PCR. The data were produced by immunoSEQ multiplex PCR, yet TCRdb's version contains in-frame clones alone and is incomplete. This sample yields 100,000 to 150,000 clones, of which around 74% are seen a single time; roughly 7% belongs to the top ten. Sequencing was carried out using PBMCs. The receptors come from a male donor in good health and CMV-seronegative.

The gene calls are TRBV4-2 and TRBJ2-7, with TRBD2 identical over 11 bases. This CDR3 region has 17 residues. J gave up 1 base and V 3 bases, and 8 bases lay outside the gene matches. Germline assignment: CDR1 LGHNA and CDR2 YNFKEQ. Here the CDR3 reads CASSHQSSGGASYEQYF. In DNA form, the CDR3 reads TGTGCCAGCAGCCACCAGAGTAGCGGGGGGGCATCCTACGAGCAGTACTTC.

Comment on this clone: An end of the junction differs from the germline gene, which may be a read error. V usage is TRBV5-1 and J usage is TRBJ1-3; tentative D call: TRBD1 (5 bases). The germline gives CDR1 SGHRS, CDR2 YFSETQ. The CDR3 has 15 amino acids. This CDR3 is CASSFVSGSGNTMYF. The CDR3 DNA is TGCGCCAGCAGCTTTGTGTCAGGGTCTGGAAACACCATGTATTTT.

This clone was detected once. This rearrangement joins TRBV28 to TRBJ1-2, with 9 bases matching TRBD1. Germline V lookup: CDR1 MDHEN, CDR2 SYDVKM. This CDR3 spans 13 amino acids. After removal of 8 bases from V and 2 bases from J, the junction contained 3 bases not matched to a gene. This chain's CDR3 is CASRDRVNYGYTF. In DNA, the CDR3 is TGTGCCAGCCGGGACAGGGTAAACTATGGCTACACCTTC.

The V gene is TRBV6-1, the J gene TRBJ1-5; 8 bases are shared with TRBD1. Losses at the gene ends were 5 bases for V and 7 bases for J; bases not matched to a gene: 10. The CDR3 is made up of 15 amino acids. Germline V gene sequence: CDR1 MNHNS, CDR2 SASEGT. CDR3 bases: TGTGCCAGCAGTCCCGGACAGGGATGGGGCCAGCCCCAGCATTTT. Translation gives CASSPGQGWGQPQHF.

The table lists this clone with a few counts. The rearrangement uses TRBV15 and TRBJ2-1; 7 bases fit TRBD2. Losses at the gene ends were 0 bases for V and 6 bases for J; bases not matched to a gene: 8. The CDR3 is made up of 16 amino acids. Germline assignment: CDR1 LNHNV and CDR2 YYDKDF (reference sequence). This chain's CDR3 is CATSREWGGPINEQFF. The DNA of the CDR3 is TGTGCCACCAGCAGAGAATGGGGGGGACCCATCAATGAGCAGTTCTTC.

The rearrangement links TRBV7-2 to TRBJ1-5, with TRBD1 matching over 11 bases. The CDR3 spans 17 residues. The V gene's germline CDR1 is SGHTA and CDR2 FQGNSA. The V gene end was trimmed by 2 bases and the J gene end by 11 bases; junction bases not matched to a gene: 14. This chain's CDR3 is CASSLSRDRGRSESQHF. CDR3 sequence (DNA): TGTGCCAGCAGCTTATCCCGGGACAGGGGGAGGTCGGAGTCCCAGCATTTT.

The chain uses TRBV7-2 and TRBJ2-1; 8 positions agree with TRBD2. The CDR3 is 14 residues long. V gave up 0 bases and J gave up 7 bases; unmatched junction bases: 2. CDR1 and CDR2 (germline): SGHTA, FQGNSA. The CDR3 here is CASSLARGGNEQFF. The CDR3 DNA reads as TGTGCCAGCAGCTTAGCTCGGGGGGGTAATGAGCAGTTCTTC.

This CDR3 reads CASSQPIQGRVNYGYTF. The CDR3 DNA reads as TGCGCCAGCAGCCAACCGATACAGGGGAGAGTTAACTATGGCTACACCTTC. This chain connects TRBV4-1 to TRBJ1-2, with 7 bases identical to TRBD1. The CDR3 sequence is 17 residues long. Trimming removed 2 bases from V and 1 base from J; junction bases left unmatched: 10. CDR1 MGHRA and CDR2 YSYEKL come from the germline V gene.

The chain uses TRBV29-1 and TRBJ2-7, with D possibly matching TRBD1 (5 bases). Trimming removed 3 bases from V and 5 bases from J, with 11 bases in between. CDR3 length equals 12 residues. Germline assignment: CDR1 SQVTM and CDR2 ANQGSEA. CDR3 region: CSVDWGRDEQYF. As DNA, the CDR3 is TGCAGCGTTGATTGGGGCAGAGACGAGCAGTACTTC.

CDR3 coding DNA: TGTGCCAGCAGTTTTTATAACGAGCAGTACTTC. Amino acid sequence: CASSFYNEQYF. The chain couples TRBV27 to TRBJ2-7; D remains unclear. V lost 3 bases and J 5 bases, leaving 5 bases between the germline ends. Germline CDR1 reads MNHEY; CDR2 reads SMNVEV (reference sequence). The CDR3 contains 11 residues.